Listed below are T cell receptor beta chains from one sample, sequenced in a study of control samples from healthy donors and cancer patients. The table came from immunoSEQ multiplex PCR; TCRdb's copy has only in-frame clones and leaves some out. Of 70,000 to 95,000 clones in the sample, roughly 86% were seen once. The source material was blood. Receptor source: a middle-aged man in good health. Each CDR3 is given with its conserved first and last residue. A D gene is named only where the DNA matches it firmly. Only part of the rows carry a size: once, few, many, or a class if the clone is expanded.

v_call: TRBV19
j_call: TRBJ1-6
d_call: -
clone_size: -
cdr3_nt: TGTGCCAGTAGTATGTTTCCGAATTCACCCCTCCACTTT
cdr3_aa: CASSMFPNSPLHF

v_call: TRBV11-3
j_call: TRBJ2-2
d_call: -
clone_size: -
cdr3_nt: TGTGCCAGCAGCTTAGCTGCAGGGAGGTACACCGGGGAGCTGTTTTTT
cdr3_aa: CASSLAAGRYTGELFF

v_call: TRBV29-1
j_call: TRBJ2-5
d_call: TRBD2
clone_size: -
cdr3_nt: TGCAGCGTTGAAGATCGTGGTAGCGGGAGAGGGTTAGAGACCCAGTACTTC
cdr3_aa: CSVEDRGSGRGLETQYF

v_call: TRBV28
j_call: TRBJ1-6
d_call: -
clone_size: few
cdr3_nt: TGTGCCAGCAGTACCCTCCGGCCCCTCCACTTT
cdr3_aa: CASSTLRPLHF

v_call: TRBV6-5
j_call: TRBJ1-5
d_call: -
clone_size: -
cdr3_nt: TGTGCCAGCATCCCCCCCGGGGGGCAGCCCCAGCATTTT
cdr3_aa: CASIPPGGQPQHF

v_call: TRBV2
j_call: TRBJ1-5
d_call: -
clone_size: -
cdr3_nt: TGTGCCAGCACGAGAGGGTACGACGGTCAGCCCCAGCATTTT
cdr3_aa: CASTRGYDGQPQHF

v_call: TRBV24-1
j_call: TRBJ2-2
d_call: TRBD1
clone_size: -
cdr3_nt: TGTGCCACCAGTGAGGGACAGGGGGACACCGGGGAGCTGTTTTTT
cdr3_aa: CATSEGQGDTGELFF

v_call: TRBV5-1
j_call: TRBJ1-2
d_call: TRBD1
clone_size: -
cdr3_nt: TGCGCCAGCAGCTTTGGACCGGGACAGGGGGACGCTAACTATGGCTACACCTTC
cdr3_aa: CASSFGPGQGDANYGYTF

v_call: TRBV15
j_call: TRBJ2-2
d_call: TRBD2
clone_size: -
cdr3_nt: TGTGCCACCAGGGGCGGCGGGGGGGACACCGGGGAGCTGTTTTTT
cdr3_aa: CATRGGGGDTGELFF

v_call: TRBV7-9
j_call: TRBJ1-2
d_call: -
clone_size: -
cdr3_nt: TGTGCCAGCAGCCAACGAGGGGAAGGGGCTGGCTACACCTTC
cdr3_aa: CASSQRGEGAGYTF

v_call: TRBV7-2
j_call: TRBJ1-6
d_call: -
clone_size: -
cdr3_nt: TGTGCCAGCGTGAGCCAGAACGGGTCGCCCCTCCACTTT
cdr3_aa: CASVSQNGSPLHF

v_call: TRBV4-2
j_call: TRBJ2-5
d_call: TRBD2
clone_size: -
cdr3_nt: TGTGCCAGCAGCCAAGAATTCGGGACTAGCGGTCAAGAGACCCAGTACTTC
cdr3_aa: CASSQEFGTSGQETQYF

v_call: TRBV18
j_call: TRBJ1-4
d_call: -
clone_size: -
cdr3_nt: TGTGCCAGCTCATTTGGTGGGGATGAAAAACTGTTTTTT
cdr3_aa: CASSFGGDEKLFF

v_call: TRBV5-1
j_call: TRBJ2-3
d_call: -
clone_size: -
cdr3_nt: TGCGCCAGCAGCATCGACAGAGGCACAGATACGCAGTATTTT
cdr3_aa: CASSIDRGTDTQYF

v_call: TRBV11-3
j_call: TRBJ1-1
d_call: TRBD1
clone_size: -
cdr3_nt: TGTGCCAGCAACATGGGACAGGGGAGGACGGACACTGAAGCTTTCTTT
cdr3_aa: CASNMGQGRTDTEAFF